This T cell receptor beta chain was retrieved from a study of shared clonotypes between healthy human individuals. General study results and limits: The four-donor shared clonotypes exceeded non-shared clonotypes in generation probability, with non-shared ones scoring lower. Despite large depth, rarefaction showed incomplete sorted-subset sequencing.

In regard to this clone: Its antigen is not identified.

CD45RO-negative, CCR7-positively selected cells formed the naive CD8 fraction, excluding terminally differentiated effector memory CD45RA+ cells. Deep was the level at which the assay was run. Using approximately 190 ng DNA, 30,000 or so T cell genomes, the sorted-subset replicate PCRs were run. Profiling relied on immunoSEQ multiplex PCR, and the TCRdb table lists in-frame clones only, not all of them. Seen here are about 2 million clones, 85% to 95% observed once, and the top ten hold roughly 1.2%. Deletions cut 5 bases from V and 6 bases from J, with 14 bases between. The CDR3 spans 14 residues. CDR1 and CDR2 from the germline V gene are MDHEN and SYDVKM.

V gene TRBV28 combines with J gene TRBJ2-1, with a tentative D call TRBD1 (6 bases). The sample consisted of naive CD8+ T cells sorted from blood. The source of this sequence is a man aged 18-30 years in good health. This chain's CDR3 is CASSVWGPGNEQFF. The CDR3 coding sequence is TGTGCCAGCAGTGTGTGGGGGCCGGGCAATGAGCAGTTCTTC.